This TCR beta chain was profiled in a study of human T cells and chemical hapten exposure. A single record per CDR3 protein comes from TCRdb applying MiXCR to the RACE reads. The table shows approximately 350,000 distinct CDR3 sequences, with roughly 6.3% occurring only once. This clonotype has a count of ten or more. The germline V and J ends were trimmed by 5 bases and 3 bases, with 16 bases remaining between them. The CDR3 length is 15 residues. The germline CDR1 and CDR2 sequences are MNHEY and SMNVEV (reference sequence). Sample time point: patch test 2, 6 weeks after DPC sensitization. The treatment denotes: therapeutic diphenylcyclopropenone sensitization with weekly scalp DPC.

The receptor was derived from a woman aged 18-35 years with alopecia areata. Some clones in this sample may be carry-over from other donors' samples. The sequenced sample was whole blood, obtained in connection with sensitization to the hapten diphenylcyclopropenone (DPC). This chain connects TRBV27 to TRBJ1-2; D is unresolved. The CDR3 region is CASSPHPATDYGYTF. CDR3 nucleotides: TGTGCCAGCAGTCCTCATCCCGCAACAGACTATGGCTACACCTTC.